Described below is a single T cell receptor (beta chain) sequence and its context. Profiling relied on immunoSEQ multiplex PCR, and the TCRdb table lists in-frame clones only, not all of them. The sample shows about 50,000 clones, roughly nine tenths of them seen only once. This record belongs to a study of blood T cell repertoires in COVID-19. Study-wide context: PBMCs, B-cell-depleted T cells, or T cells were the source of the cDNA or gDNA that made up the material.

Trimming removed 3 bases at V and 8 bases at J, with 20 bases between. The CDR3 covers 17 residues. Germline V gene data show CDR1 as KGHSH and CDR2 as LQKENI. Sequencing used peripheral blood. V and J are TRBV18 and TRBJ1-6; tentative D call: TRBD1 (6 bases). This sequence was found in a human donor in a cohort sampled during active COVID-19. Here the CDR3 DNA reads TGTGCCAGCTCACCCCCCGTCCGGACAGCGGGATATTCACCCCTCCACTTT. Translated, it gives CASSPPVRTAGYSPLHF.